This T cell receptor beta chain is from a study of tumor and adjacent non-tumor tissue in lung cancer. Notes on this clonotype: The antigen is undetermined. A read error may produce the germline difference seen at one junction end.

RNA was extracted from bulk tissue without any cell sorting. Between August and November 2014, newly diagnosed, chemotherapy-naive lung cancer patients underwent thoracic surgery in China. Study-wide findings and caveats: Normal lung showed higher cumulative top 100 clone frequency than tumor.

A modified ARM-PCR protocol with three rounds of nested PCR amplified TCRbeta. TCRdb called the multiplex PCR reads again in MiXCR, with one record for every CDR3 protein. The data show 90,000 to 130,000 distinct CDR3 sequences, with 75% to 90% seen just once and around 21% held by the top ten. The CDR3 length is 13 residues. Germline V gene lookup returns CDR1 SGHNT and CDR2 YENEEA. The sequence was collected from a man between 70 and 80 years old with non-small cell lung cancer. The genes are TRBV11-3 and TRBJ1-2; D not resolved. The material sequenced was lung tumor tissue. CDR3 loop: CASSRSGVQGYIF. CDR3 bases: TGTGCCAGCAGCCGATCAGGTGTACAAGGCTACATCTTC.